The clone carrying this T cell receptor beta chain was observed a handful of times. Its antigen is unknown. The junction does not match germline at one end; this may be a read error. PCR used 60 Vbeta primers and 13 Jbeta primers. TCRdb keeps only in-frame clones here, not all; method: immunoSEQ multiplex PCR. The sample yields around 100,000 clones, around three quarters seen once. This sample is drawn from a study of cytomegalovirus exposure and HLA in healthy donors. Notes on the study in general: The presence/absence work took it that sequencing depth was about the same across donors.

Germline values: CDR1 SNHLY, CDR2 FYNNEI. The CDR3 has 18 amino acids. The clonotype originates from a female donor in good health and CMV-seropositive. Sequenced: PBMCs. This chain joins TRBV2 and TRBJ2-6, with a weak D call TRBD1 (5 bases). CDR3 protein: CASTNPQGGFSGANGLTF. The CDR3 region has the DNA TGTGCCAGCACGAACCCGCAGGGTGGCTTCTCTGGGGCCAACGGCCTGACTTTC.